This TCR beta chain emerged from a study of human T cells and chemical hapten exposure. Specified time point: pre-sensitization, week 0. Stated treatment: therapeutic diphenylcyclopropenone sensitization with weekly scalp DPC. TCRdb recomputed calls from the RACE reads with MiXCR, one row per CDR3 protein. The sample has under 300,000 distinct CDR3 sequences, around 7.7% seen once. This clonotype came up a few times. Trimming shortened V by 4 bases and J by 6 bases, and 10 bases separated the two germline ends. Germline lookup yields CDR1 SGHDT and CDR2 YYEEEE. The CDR3 covers 13 residues. The source is a man between 18 and 35 years old with alopecia areata. Some clones in this sample may be carry-over from other donors' samples. The material was whole blood, obtained in connection with sensitization to the hapten diphenylcyclopropenone (DPC). This chain connects TRBV5-6 to TRBJ2-2; D remains unclear. The CDR3 sequence is CASSGVRPGELFF. CDR3 coding DNA: TGTGCCAGCAGCGGGGTCCGTCCCGGGGAGCTGTTTTTT.